This entry concerns a single TCR beta chain. As yet, its antigen is unknown. This specimen comes from a study of T cell responses to AZD1222 COVID-19 vaccine. Whole-study context: Second doses at about 4 or about 12 weeks were pooled. Whole-study results and caveats: Spike-specific TCR repertoires showed rising breadth and depth after two AZD1222 doses. Unmutated variant regions reportedly attract nearly half of all spike-specific TCRs. In a largely white British group with more females than males, clonal diversity was possibly underestimated.

Assay: immunoSEQ multiplex PCR; the TCRdb copy retains only in-frame clones and omits some. The sample gives approximately 85,000 clones, approximately 87% of which show up once; around 7.7% is in the top ten. Trimming stripped 2 bases from V and 3 bases from J, with 8 bases between. The CDR3 covers 13 residues. The germline V gene encodes CDR1 MNHEY and CDR2 SVGAGI. The sequencing used peripheral blood, collected on day 0 of AZD1222 vaccination. The gene calls are TRBV6-5 and TRBJ2-7; D may be TRBD1 (5 bases). This receptor was obtained from an adult in good health. This CDR3 reads CASSYRGDYEQYF. Written as DNA, the CDR3 is TGTGCCAGCAGTTACAGGGGCGACTACGAGCAGTACTTC.